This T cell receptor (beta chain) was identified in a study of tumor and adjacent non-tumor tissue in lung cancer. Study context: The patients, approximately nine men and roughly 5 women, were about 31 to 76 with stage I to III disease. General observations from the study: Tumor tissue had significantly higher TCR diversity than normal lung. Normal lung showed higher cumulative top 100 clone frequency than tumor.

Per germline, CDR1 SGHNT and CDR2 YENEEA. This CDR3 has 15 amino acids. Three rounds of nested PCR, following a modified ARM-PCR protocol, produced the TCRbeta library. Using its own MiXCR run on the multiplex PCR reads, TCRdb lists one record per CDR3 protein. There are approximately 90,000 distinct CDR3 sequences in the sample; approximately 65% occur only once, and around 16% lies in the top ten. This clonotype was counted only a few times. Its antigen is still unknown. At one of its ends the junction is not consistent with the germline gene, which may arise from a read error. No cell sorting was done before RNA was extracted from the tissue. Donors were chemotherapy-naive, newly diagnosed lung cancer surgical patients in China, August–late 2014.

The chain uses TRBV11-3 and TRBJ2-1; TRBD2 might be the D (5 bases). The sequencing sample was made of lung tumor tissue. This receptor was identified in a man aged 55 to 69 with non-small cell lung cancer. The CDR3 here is CASGLRAASYNEHFF. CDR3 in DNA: TGTGCCAGCGGCTTACGAGCGGCCTCCTACAACGAGCACTTCTTC.